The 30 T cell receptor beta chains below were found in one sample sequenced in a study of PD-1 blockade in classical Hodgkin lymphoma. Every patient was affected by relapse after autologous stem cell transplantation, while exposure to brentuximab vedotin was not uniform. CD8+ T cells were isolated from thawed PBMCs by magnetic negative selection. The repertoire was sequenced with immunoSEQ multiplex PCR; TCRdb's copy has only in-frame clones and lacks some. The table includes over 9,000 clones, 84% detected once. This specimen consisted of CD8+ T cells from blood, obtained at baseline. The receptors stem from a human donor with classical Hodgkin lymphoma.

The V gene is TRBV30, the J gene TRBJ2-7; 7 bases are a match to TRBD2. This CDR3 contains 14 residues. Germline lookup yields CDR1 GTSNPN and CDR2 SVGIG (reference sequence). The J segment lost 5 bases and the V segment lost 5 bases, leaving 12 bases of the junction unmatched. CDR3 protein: CAWGPGRLQDEQYF. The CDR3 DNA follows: TGTGCCTGGGGCCCCGGGAGGCTCCAGGACGAGCAGTACTTC. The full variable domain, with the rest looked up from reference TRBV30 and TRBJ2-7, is SQTIHQWPATLVQPVGSPLSLECTVEGTSNPNLYWYRQAAGRGLQLLFYSVGIGQISSEVPQNLSASRPQDRQFILSSKKLLLSDSGFYLCAWGPGRLQDEQYFGPGTRLTVT.

The CDR3 DNA reads as TGTGCCAGCAGTGAACGGACTCCCTTAGGGGGCGGGGAGCTGTTTTTT. As protein: CASSERTPLGGGELFF. The chain couples TRBV6-1 to TRBJ2-2; D might be TRBD1 (6 bases). Trimming cost V 2 bases and J 7 bases, with 17 bases left between them. Germline CDR1 is MNHNS and CDR2 is SASEGT. The CDR3 totals 16 residues.

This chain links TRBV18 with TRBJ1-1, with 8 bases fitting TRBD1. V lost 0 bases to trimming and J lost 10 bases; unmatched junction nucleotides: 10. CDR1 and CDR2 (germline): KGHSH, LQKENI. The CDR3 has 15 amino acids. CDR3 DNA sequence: TGTGCCAGCTCACCACCGGGGGGGCAGGGGGCGACAGCTTTCTTT. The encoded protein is CASSPPGGQGATAFF.

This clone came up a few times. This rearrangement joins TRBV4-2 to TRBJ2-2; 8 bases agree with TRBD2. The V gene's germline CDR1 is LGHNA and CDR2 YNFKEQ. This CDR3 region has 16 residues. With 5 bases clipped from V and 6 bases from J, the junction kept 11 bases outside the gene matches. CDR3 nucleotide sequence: TGTGCCAGCAGCATTCGGGAGGGCCATCTCTCCGGGGAGCTGTTTTTT. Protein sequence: CASSIREGHLSGELFF.

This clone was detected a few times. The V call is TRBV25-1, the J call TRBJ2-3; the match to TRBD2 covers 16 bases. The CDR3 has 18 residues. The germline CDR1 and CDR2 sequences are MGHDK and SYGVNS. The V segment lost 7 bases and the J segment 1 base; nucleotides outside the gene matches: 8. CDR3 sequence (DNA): TGTGCCAGCACCCCGGCCGGGACTAGCGGGAGGGGCACAGATACGCAGTATTTT. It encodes CASTPAGTSGRGTDTQYF.

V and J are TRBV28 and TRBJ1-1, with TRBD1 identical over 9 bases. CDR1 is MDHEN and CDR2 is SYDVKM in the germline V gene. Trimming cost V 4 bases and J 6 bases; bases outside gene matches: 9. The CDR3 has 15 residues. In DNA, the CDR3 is TGTGCCAGCAGTTCTCCACCGGGACAGGGCGCTGAAGCTTTCTTT. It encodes CASSSPPGQGAEAFF. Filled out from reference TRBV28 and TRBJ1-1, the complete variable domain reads DVKVTQSSRYLVKRTGEKVFLECVQDMDHENMFWYRQDPGLGLRLIYFSYDVKMKEKGDIPEGYSVSREKKERFSLILESASTNQTSMYLCASSSPPGQGAEAFFGQGTRLTVV.

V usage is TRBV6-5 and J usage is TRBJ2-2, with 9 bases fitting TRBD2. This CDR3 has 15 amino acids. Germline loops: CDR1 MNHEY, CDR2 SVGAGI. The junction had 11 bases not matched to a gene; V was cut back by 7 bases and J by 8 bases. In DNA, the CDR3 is TGTGCCAGCACCCGAGCGGGAGGTCGCGTAGGGGAGCTGTTTTTT. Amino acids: CASTRAGGRVGELFF.

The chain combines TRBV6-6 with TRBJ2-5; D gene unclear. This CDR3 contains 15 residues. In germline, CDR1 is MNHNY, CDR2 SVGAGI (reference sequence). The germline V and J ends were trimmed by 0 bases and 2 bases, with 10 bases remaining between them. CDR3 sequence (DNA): TGTGCCAGCAGTTACTCCCTGGGCCTACAAGAGACCCAGTACTTC. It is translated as CASSYSLGLQETQYF.

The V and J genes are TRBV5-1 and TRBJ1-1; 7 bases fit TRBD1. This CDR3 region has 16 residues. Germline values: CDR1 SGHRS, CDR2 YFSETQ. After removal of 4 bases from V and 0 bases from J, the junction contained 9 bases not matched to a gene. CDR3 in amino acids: CASSPAGQELNTEAFF. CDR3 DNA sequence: TGCGCCAGCAGCCCGGCAGGACAGGAATTGAACACTGAAGCTTTCTTT.

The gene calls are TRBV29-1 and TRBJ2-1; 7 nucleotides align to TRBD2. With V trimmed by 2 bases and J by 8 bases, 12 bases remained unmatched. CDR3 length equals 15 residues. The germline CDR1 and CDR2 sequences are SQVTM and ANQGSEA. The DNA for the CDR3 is TGCAGCGTTGAACTGGGGGGAGGGCCTTGGGATGAGCAGTTCTTC. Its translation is CSVELGGGPWDEQFF.

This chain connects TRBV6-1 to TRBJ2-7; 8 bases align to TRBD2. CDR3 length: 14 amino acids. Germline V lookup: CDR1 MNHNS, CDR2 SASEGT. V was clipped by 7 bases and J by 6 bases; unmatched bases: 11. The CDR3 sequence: CASILPGLAGEQYF. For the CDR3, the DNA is TGTGCCAGCATTCTCCCCGGACTAGCCGGCGAGCAGTACTTC.

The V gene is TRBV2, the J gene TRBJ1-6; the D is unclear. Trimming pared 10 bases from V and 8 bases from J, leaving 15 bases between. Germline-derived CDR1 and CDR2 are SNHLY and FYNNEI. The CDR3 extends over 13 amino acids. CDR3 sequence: CATPAPGDSPLHF. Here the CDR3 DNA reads TGTGCCACACCCGCCCCAGGAGATTCACCCCTCCACTTT.

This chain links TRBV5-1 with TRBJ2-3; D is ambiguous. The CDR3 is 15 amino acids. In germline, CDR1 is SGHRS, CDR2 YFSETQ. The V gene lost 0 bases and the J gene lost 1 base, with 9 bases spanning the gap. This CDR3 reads CASSLGFVGTDTQYF. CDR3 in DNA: TGCGCCAGCAGCTTGGGGTTCGTTGGCACAGATACGCAGTATTTT.

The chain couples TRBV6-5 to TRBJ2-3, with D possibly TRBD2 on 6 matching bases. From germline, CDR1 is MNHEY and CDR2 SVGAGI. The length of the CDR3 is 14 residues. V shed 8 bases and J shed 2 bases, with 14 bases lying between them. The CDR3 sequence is CASGGWGNTDTQYF. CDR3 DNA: TGTGCCAGCGGGGGGTGGGGAAACACAGATACGCAGTATTTT.

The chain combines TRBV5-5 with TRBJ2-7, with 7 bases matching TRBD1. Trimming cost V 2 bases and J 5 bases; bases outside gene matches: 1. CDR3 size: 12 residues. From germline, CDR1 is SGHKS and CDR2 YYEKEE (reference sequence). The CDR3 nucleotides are TGTGCCAGCAGCTTCACAGGGGACGAGCAGTACTTC. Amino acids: CASSFTGDEQYF.

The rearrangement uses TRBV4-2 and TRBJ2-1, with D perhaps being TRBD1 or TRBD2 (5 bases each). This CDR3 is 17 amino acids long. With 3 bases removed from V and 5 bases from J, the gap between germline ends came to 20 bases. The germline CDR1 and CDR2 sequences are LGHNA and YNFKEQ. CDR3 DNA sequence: TGTGCCAGCAGCCATCCCTTGGGGGAAACCCTCAACAATGAGCAGTTCTTC. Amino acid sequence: CASSHPLGETLNNEQFF.

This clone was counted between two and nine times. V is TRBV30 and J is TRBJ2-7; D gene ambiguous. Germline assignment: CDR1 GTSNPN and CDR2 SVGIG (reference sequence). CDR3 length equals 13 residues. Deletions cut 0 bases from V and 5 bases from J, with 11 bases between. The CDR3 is CAWSVLGNDEQYF. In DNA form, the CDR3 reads TGTGCCTGGAGTGTACTGGGCAACGACGAGCAGTACTTC.

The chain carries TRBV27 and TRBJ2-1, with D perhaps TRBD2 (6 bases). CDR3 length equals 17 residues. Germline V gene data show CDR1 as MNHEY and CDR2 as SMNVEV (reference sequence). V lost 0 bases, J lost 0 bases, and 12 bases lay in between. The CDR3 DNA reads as TGTGCCAGCAGTTTATCCGGGGGTACCCTCTCCTACAATGAGCAGTTCTTC. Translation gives CASSLSGGTLSYNEQFF.

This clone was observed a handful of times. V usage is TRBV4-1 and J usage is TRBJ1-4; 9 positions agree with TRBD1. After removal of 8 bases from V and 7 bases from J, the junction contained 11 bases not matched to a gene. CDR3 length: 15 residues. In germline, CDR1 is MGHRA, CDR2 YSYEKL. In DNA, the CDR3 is TGCGCCAGCGCCTCGGACGGGACAGGGTTTGAAAAACTGTTTTTT. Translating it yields CASASDGTGFEKLFF.

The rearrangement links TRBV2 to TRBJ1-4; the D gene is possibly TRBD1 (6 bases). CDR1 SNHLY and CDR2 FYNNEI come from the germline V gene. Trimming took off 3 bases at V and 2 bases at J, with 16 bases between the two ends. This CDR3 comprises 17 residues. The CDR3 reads CASSDWGFQGTNEKLFF. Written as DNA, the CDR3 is TGTGCCAGCAGTGATTGGGGATTTCAGGGGACTAATGAAAAACTGTTTTTT.

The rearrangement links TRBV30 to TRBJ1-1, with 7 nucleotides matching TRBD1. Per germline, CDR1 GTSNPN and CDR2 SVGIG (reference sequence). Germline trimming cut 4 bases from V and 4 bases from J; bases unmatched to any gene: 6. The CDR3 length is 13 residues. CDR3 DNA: TGTGCCTGGATAATGACAGGGAGCACTGAAGCTTTCTTT. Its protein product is CAWIMTGSTEAFF.

CDR3 in amino acids: CASSPRTASSGNTIYF. DNA for the CDR3: TGTGCCAGTAGTCCCCGGACGGCCAGCTCTGGAAACACCATATATTTT. This rearrangement joins TRBV19 to TRBJ1-3; no clear D gene. The V and J ends lost 5 bases and 0 bases respectively, with 14 bases between them. This CDR3 has 16 residues. Germline CDR1 and CDR2: LNHDA and SQIVND (reference sequence).

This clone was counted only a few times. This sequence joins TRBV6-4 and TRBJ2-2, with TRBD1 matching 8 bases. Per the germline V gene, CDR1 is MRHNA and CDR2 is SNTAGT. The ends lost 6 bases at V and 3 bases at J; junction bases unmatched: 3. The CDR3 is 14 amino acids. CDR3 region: CASRADRDTGELFF. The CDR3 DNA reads TGTGCCAGCAGGGCGGACAGGGACACCGGGGAGCTGTTTTTT.

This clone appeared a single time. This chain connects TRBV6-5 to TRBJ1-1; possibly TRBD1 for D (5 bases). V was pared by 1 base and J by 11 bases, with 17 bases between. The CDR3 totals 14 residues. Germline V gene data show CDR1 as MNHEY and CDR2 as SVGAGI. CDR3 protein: CASSYFRTDGGAFF. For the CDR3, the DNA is TGTGCCAGCAGTTACTTCCGGACGGACGGGGGGGCTTTCTTT.

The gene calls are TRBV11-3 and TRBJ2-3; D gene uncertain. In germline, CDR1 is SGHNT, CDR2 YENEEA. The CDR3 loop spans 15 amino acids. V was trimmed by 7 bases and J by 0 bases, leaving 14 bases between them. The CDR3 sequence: CASNRPATSTDTQYF. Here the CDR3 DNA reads TGTGCCAGCAACCGACCGGCGACTAGCACAGATACGCAGTATTTT.

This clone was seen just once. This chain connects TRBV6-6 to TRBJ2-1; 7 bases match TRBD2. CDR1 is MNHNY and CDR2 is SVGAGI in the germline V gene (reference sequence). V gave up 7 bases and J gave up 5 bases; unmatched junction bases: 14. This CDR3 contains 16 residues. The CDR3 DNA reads TGTGCCAGCAATTTACGACTCGGGGGGTCGGACAATGAGCAGTTCTTC. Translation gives CASNLRLGGSDNEQFF.

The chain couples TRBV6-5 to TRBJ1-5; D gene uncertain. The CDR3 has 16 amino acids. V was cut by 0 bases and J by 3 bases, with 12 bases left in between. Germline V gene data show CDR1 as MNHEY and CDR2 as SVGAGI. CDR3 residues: CASSYSGPNPNQPQHF. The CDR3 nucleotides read TGTGCCAGCAGTTACTCCGGCCCGAATCCCAATCAGCCCCAGCATTTT.

This CDR3 reads CASSSETGNTEAFF. CDR3 bases: TGTGCCAGCAGCTCCGAGACAGGGAATACTGAAGCTTTCTTT. The V and J genes are TRBV13 and TRBJ1-1; 7 positions agree with TRBD1. This CDR3 spans 14 amino acids. Germline CDR1 is PRHDT and CDR2 is FYEKMQ (reference sequence). V lost 4 bases, J lost 5 bases, and 7 bases stayed unmatched.

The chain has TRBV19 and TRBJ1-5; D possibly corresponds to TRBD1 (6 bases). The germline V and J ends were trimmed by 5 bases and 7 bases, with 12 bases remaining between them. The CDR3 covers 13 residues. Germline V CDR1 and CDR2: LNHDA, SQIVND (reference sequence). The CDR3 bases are TGTGCCAGTAGTCGGGGGGGCGAGCAGCCCCAGCATTTT. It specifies CASSRGGEQPQHF.

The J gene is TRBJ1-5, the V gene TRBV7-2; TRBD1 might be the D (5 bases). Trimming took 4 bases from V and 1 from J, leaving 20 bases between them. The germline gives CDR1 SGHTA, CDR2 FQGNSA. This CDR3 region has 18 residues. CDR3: CASSSPGKLSLSNQPQHF. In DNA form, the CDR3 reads TGTGCCAGCAGCTCCCCAGGGAAATTGAGTTTGAGCAATCAGCCCCAGCATTTT.